A selection of T cell receptor beta chains follows, all from one sample in a study of T cells in Graves' hyperthyroidism and ophthalmopathy. TCRdb re-derived calls from the multiplex PCR reads in MiXCR, one entry per CDR3 protein. The sample carries about 380,000 distinct CDR3 sequences, about 14% recorded once. Material: blood. The source is a man younger than 40 with Graves' hyperthyroidism that later progressed to Graves' ophthalmopathy. CDR3s include the opening cysteine and the closing phenylalanine or tryptophan. Each record gives: CDR3 protein, CDR3 DNA, D gene, J gene, V gene, clone size. The D gene is left open where the match is weak. Clone size is stated in some rows and not others, as once, few, many or a class when expanded.

cdr3_aa: CAISPDRARNTIYF
cdr3_nt: TGTGCCATCAGCCCGGACAGGGCGAGAAACACCATATATTTT
d_call: TRBD1
j_call: TRBJ1-3
v_call: TRBV10-3
clone_size: -

cdr3_aa: CASSTLGGYTF
cdr3_nt: TGTGCCAGCAGCACCTTGGGGGGCTACACCTTC
d_call: -
j_call: TRBJ1-2
v_call: TRBV12-3/TRBV12-4
clone_size: many

cdr3_aa: CASSETRTEAFF
cdr3_nt: TGTGCCAGCAGTGAGACCCGAACCGAAGCTTTCTTT
d_call: -
j_call: TRBJ1-1
v_call: TRBV6-1
clone_size: many

cdr3_aa: CASRNGASYNEQFF
cdr3_nt: TGTGCCAGCAGGAACGGGGCTTCCTACAATGAGCAGTTCTTC
d_call: -
j_call: TRBJ2-1
v_call: TRBV28
clone_size: many

cdr3_aa: CAWRRGGSLLTGELFF
cdr3_nt: TGTGCCTGGAGAAGGGGGGGCTCGCTTCTAACCGGGGAGCTGTTTTTT
d_call: -
j_call: TRBJ2-2
v_call: TRBV30
clone_size: once

cdr3_aa: CASSLILAGRSYNEQFF
cdr3_nt: TGTGCCAGCAGCTTAATTCTAGCGGGGAGGTCCTACAATGAGCAGTTCTTC
d_call: TRBD2
j_call: TRBJ2-1
v_call: TRBV7-9
clone_size: -

cdr3_aa: CASSELGYPRPQHF
cdr3_nt: TGTGCCAGCAGTGAGTTAGGATATCCGAGGCCCCAGCATTTT
d_call: -
j_call: TRBJ1-5
v_call: TRBV2
clone_size: few

cdr3_aa: CSALSTGGPYEQYF
cdr3_nt: TGCAGTGCCCTAAGTACAGGAGGGCCCTACGAGCAGTACTTC
d_call: -
j_call: TRBJ2-7
v_call: TRBV20-1
clone_size: -

cdr3_aa: CASSQGLAGGLYEQYF
cdr3_nt: TGTGCCAGCAGCCAAGGACTAGCGGGGGGCCTATACGAGCAGTACTTC
d_call: TRBD2
j_call: TRBJ2-7
v_call: TRBV5-5
clone_size: -

cdr3_aa: CASSKITQNYGYTF
cdr3_nt: TGTGCCAGCAGCAAAATTACACAGAACTATGGCTACACCTTC
d_call: -
j_call: TRBJ1-2
v_call: TRBV7-8
clone_size: many

cdr3_aa: CASSYSTGAGANVLTF
cdr3_nt: TGTGCCAGCAGTTACTCGACGGGGGCTGGGGCCAACGTCCTGACTTTC
d_call: -
j_call: TRBJ2-6
v_call: TRBV6-5
clone_size: -

cdr3_aa: CASSGREGNQPQHF
cdr3_nt: TGTGCCAGCAGTGGAAGGGAGGGCAATCAGCCCCAGCATTTT
d_call: -
j_call: TRBJ1-5
v_call: TRBV2
clone_size: many

cdr3_aa: CASSDLVGQGESYEQYF
cdr3_nt: TGTGCCAGCAGTGATCTGGTGGGGCAGGGTGAATCCTACGAGCAGTACTTC
d_call: -
j_call: TRBJ2-7
v_call: TRBV2
clone_size: many

cdr3_aa: CATTTLGGTSGTQYF
cdr3_nt: TGTGCCACCACCACCTTGGGGGGGACCAGTGGTACGCAGTATTTT
d_call: TRBD2
j_call: TRBJ2-3
v_call: TRBV24-1
clone_size: many

cdr3_aa: CAWNIQGHGELFF
cdr3_nt: TGTGCCTGGAACATACAGGGGCACGGGGAGCTGTTTTTT
d_call: TRBD1
j_call: TRBJ2-2
v_call: TRBV30
clone_size: few

cdr3_aa: CASSEAPGREAFF
cdr3_nt: TGTGCCAGCAGTGAAGCTCCAGGGCGGGAGGCTTTCTTT
d_call: -
j_call: TRBJ1-1
v_call: TRBV6-1
clone_size: few